These 17 T cell receptor beta chains originate from one sample sequenced in a study of blood T cell repertoires in COVID-19. This table comes from immunoSEQ multiplex PCR, and its TCRdb copy is limited to in-frame clones, with some not included. The sample lists approximately 290,000 clones; 70% to 90% were seen once. Sequenced: peripheral blood. The receptors stem from a human donor with COVID-19, enrolled during active disease. The donor label of this sample is uncertain.

The V call is TRBV5-1, the J call TRBJ1-3; 7 nucleotides match TRBD1. In germline, CDR1 is SGHRS, CDR2 YFSETQ. The J segment lost 2 bases and the V segment lost 6 bases, leaving 11 bases of the junction unmatched. The CDR3 is 16 amino acids. Here the CDR3 reads CASTTGTAMTGNTIYF. The CDR3 DNA sequence: TGCGCCAGCACCACCGGGACAGCTATGACTGGAAACACCATATATTTT.

The chain links TRBV30 to TRBJ2-2; D not certain. The V end lost 7 bases, the J end lost 6 bases, and 21 bases lay between the germline ends. Germline V lookup: CDR1 GTSNPN, CDR2 SVGIG (reference sequence). The CDR3 covers 15 residues. CDR3 protein: CASYSQRRQPGELFF. CDR3 bases: TGTGCCTCCTACTCCCAGCGCCGCCAGCCCGGGGAGCTGTTTTTT. Variable domain in full (rest from reference TRBV30 and TRBJ2-2): SQTIHQWPATLVQPVGSPLSLECTVEGTSNPNLYWYRQAAGRGLQLLFYSVGIGQISSEVPQNLSASRPQDRQFILSSKKLLLSDSGFYLCASYSQRRQPGELFFGEGSRLTVL.

This clone appeared a few times. The V gene is TRBV14, the J gene TRBJ1-1, with D maybe TRBD1 (6 bases). Germline V gene sequence: CDR1 SGHDN, CDR2 FVKESK. V gave up 4 bases and J gave up 11 bases, with 14 bases separating them. The CDR3 is 12 residues long. CDR3 in DNA: TGTGCCAGCAGCCCGAACAGGGCAAGGGCTTTCTTT. Translated, it gives CASSPNRARAFF.

The chain carries TRBV12-3 or TRBV12-4 and TRBJ1-6; no reliable D call. The CDR3 contains 12 residues. Trimming stripped 1 base from V and 10 bases from J, with 5 bases between. The CDR3 sequence is CASSLGESPLHF. The CDR3 nucleotides read TGTGCCAGCAGTTTAGGGGAGTCACCCCTCCACTTT.

This rearrangement joins TRBV4-1 to TRBJ1-2, with a tentative D call TRBD1 (6 bases). CDR3 size: 15 residues. The germline CDR1 and CDR2 sequences are MGHRA and YSYEKL. V gave up 4 bases and J gave up 4 bases, with 16 bases separating them. As DNA, the CDR3 is TGCGCCAGCAGCCTACAACAGGGATTCGGCTATGGCTACACCTTC. It is translated as CASSLQQGFGYGYTF.

The rearrangement uses TRBV28 and TRBJ1-4; 10 nucleotides agree with TRBD1. The CDR3 consists of 14 residues. The V gene's germline CDR1 is MDHEN and CDR2 SYDVKM. Trimming removed 6 bases from V and 10 bases from J; junction bases left unmatched: 8. CDR3 protein: CASSSRQGAGKLFF. The CDR3 region has the DNA TGTGCCAGCAGCTCAAGACAGGGGGCGGGAAAACTGTTTTTT.

The chain recombines TRBV14 with TRBJ2-3, with TRBD2 matching 8 bases. CDR1 is SGHDN and CDR2 is FVKESK in the germline V gene. The CDR3 extends over 14 amino acids. With 6 bases clipped from V and 3 bases from J, the junction kept 5 bases outside the gene matches. The CDR3 reads CASRGGLETDTQYF. In DNA form, the CDR3 reads TGTGCCAGCAGAGGGGGACTAGAAACAGATACGCAGTATTTT.

The gene calls are TRBV6-2 or TRBV6-3 and TRBJ2-1; D is uncertain. Germline V gene data show CDR1 as MNHEY and CDR2 as SVGEGT. V gave up 6 bases and J gave up 0 bases, with 12 bases separating them. The CDR3 sequence is 15 residues long. DNA for the CDR3: TGTGCCAGCAGCATACTTAGGAGCTCCTACAATGAGCAGTTCTTC. It encodes CASSILRSSYNEQFF.

The chain has TRBV9 and TRBJ1-2; D not certain. V was trimmed by 3 bases and J by 6 bases, leaving 15 bases between them. In germline, CDR1 is SGDLS, CDR2 YYNGEE. This CDR3 contains 14 residues. This CDR3 is CASSGNERSDGYTF. The CDR3 DNA reads as TGTGCCAGCAGCGGGAATGAACGTAGCGATGGCTACACCTTC. The entire variable domain, with the rest obtained from reference TRBV9 and TRBJ1-2, is as follows: DSGVTQTPKHLITATGQRVTLRCSPRSGDLSVYWYQQSLDQGLQFLIQYYNGEERAKGNILERFSAQQFPDLHSELNLSSLELGDSALYFCASSGNERSDGYTFGSGTRLTVV.

This clone was detected only once. V usage is TRBV7-2 and J usage is TRBJ2-1, with 11 bases aligning to TRBD2. Germline V lookup: CDR1 SGHTA, CDR2 FQGNSA. Germline trimming cut 6 bases from V and 6 bases from J; bases unmatched to any gene: 7. There are 15 residues in the CDR3. The CDR3 sequence is CASRFSGRVGNEQFF. The CDR3 DNA reads as TGTGCCAGCAGATTTAGCGGGAGGGTGGGCAATGAGCAGTTCTTC.

This clone was detected only a few times. CDR3 in amino acids: CASSPGSAGANVLTF. In DNA form, the CDR3 reads TGTGCCAGCAGCCCGGGGTCTGCTGGGGCCAACGTCCTGACTTTC. The J gene is TRBJ2-6, the V gene TRBV11-3; TRBD2 might be the D (5 bases). Germline V gene sequence: CDR1 SGHNT, CDR2 YENEEA. Trimming pared 5 bases from V and 2 bases from J, leaving 10 bases between. The CDR3 has 15 amino acids.

V is TRBV19 and J is TRBJ2-3, with TRBD2 matching 9 bases. CDR3 length: 15 residues. The ends lost 7 bases at V and 3 bases at J; junction bases unmatched: 8. Germline-derived CDR1 and CDR2 are LNHDA and SQIVND (reference sequence). DNA of the CDR3: TGTGCCAGTACGACTCCAGCGGGAGGAACAGATACGCAGTATTTT. Translating it yields CASTTPAGGTDTQYF.

The chain recombines TRBV29-1 with TRBJ2-7; 15 bases are shared with TRBD2. Germline-derived CDR1 and CDR2 are SQVTM and ANQGSEA. CDR3 length: 16 amino acids. V lost 7 bases to trimming and J lost 0 bases; unmatched junction nucleotides: 7. CDR3 sequence: CSARTSGRASSYEQYF. CDR3 DNA: TGCAGCGCCCGGACTAGCGGGAGGGCTAGCTCCTACGAGCAGTACTTC.

The chain carries TRBV5-1 and TRBJ2-3; no definite D call. The CDR3 length is 14 residues. Between the trimmed V and J ends, which lost 2 bases and 0 bases, there was a span of 7 bases. Looked up from germline, CDR1 is SGHRS and CDR2 is YFSETQ. The CDR3 DNA follows: TGCGCCAGCAGCTTATACGGGAGCACAGATACGCAGTATTTT. Protein sequence: CASSLYGSTDTQYF.

This clone was observed a handful of times. The chain has TRBV5-4 and TRBJ2-1; no definite D call. CDR1 is SGHNT and CDR2 is YYREEE in the germline V gene (reference sequence). Trimming removed 3 bases at V and 4 bases at J, with 8 bases between. The CDR3 length is 13 residues. The CDR3, as DNA: TGTGCCAGCAGCTCCTTAGTTTACAATGAGCAGTTCTTC. Protein: CASSSLVYNEQFF.

The gene calls are TRBV30 and TRBJ1-3; TRBD1 matches 7 bases. This CDR3 is 13 amino acids long. CDR1 is GTSNPN, CDR2 SVGIG, per germline (reference sequence). J gave up 0 bases and V 6 bases, and 2 bases lay outside the gene matches. The chain's CDR3 is CACTGVSGNTIYF. The CDR3 DNA follows: TGTGCCTGCACAGGGGTCTCTGGAAACACCATATATTTT.

This clone has only one observation. The chain employs TRBV5-6 and TRBJ2-5, with a weak D call TRBD2 (6 bases). This CDR3 has 17 residues. Germline CDR1 and CDR2: SGHDT and YYEEEE. Trimming left V 4 bases short and J 2 bases short, with 21 bases between. The CDR3 DNA follows: TGTGCCAGCAGCGAGATTGGGGAGGCCGTGGGACAAGAGACCCAGTACTTC. Protein sequence: CASSEIGEAVGQETQYF. Full variable domain (rest looked up from reference TRBV5-6 and TRBJ2-5): DAGVTQSPTHLIKTRGQQVTLRCSPKSGHDTVSWYQQALGQGPQFIFQYYEEEERQRGNFPDRFSGHQFPNYSSELNVNALLLGDSALYLCASSEIGEAVGQETQYFGPGTRLLVL.